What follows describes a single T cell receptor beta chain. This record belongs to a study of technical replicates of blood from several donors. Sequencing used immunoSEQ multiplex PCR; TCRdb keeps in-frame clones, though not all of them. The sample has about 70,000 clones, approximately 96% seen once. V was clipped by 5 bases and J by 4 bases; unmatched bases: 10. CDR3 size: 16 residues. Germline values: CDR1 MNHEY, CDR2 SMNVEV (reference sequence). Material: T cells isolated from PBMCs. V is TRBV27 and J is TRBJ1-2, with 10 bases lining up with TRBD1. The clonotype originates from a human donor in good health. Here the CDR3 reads CASSARQGAFPYGYTF. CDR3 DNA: TGTGCCAGCAGTGCTCGACAGGGGGCGTTTCCCTATGGCTACACCTTC.